The present T cell receptor beta chain was sequenced within a study of blood T cell repertoires in COVID-19. This CDR3 spans 14 amino acids. CDR1 and CDR2 (germline): KGHSH, LQKENI. The germline V and J ends were trimmed by 3 bases and 2 bases, with 10 bases remaining between them. This table comes from immunoSEQ multiplex PCR, and its TCRdb copy is limited to in-frame clones, with some not included. The sample has about 200,000 clones; around four fifths are singletons. Self-reported history from a screening survey and questionnaire set each donor's cohort. The clonotype comes from a woman aged 50 to 60 who had been exposed to COVID-19. Sequencing was performed on PBMCs or T cells enriched from blood (not recorded which). The rearrangement joins TRBV18 to TRBJ1-2; a possible D gene is TRBD1 (5 bases). The CDR3 spells CASSPNRLNYGYTF. CDR3 sequence (DNA): TGTGCCAGCTCACCCAACAGGTTGAACTATGGCTACACCTTC. Variable domain in full (rest from reference TRBV18 and TRBJ1-2): NAGVMQNPRHLVRRRGQEARLRCSPMKGHSHVYWYRQLPEEGLKFMVYLQKENIIDESGMPKERFSAEFPKEGPSILRIQQVVRGDSAAYFCASSPNRLNYGYTFGSGTRLTVV.